This entry concerns a single TCR beta chain. Its antigen is unknown. This entry is derived from a study of CD8 T cells in Susac syndrome. The wider study: Sequenced Susac syndrome patients included roughly 6 with clinically active disease and eight in remission.

In Susac syndrome patients, recently defined diagnostic criteria for definite or probable disease were met. Negative isolation yielded the CD8+ and CD4+ T cells, while FACS enriched the TEMRA cells. General study points: In its TCR sequencing and HLA analysis, the study acknowledged that the number of individuals was relatively small.

RNA, at roughly 0.5 to 1 ug, was reverse transcribed with random hexamers. TCRdb re-called the immunoSEQ multiplex PCR reads with MiXCR, one entry per CDR3 protein. The repertoire consists of some 130,000 distinct CDR3 sequences, with approximately 95% occurring once and the leading ten covering more than 0.15%. The TCR was taken from a human donor with Susac syndrome. Sample: CD8+ T cells from PBMCs.

CDR3 bases: TGTGCCAGCAGCGACCATCTAGCGGGACGCTCCTACGAGCAGTACTTC. This translates into CASSDHLAGRSYEQYF. V gene TRBV7-9 combines with J gene TRBJ2-7; 9 bases fit TRBD2. Germline V gene sequence: CDR1 SEHNR, CDR2 FQNEAQ (reference sequence). The CDR3 covers 16 residues. V trimming: 5 bases; J trimming: 0 bases; junction bases outside the gene matches: 8.